Reported below is one TCR beta chain. Its antigen is currently unknown. This record belongs to a study of T-cell reconstitution after alpha-beta-depleted transplantation in children. The TCRbeta library was prepared with unique molecular identifiers. TCRdb fed the PCR reads into MiXCR, producing one record per CDR3 protein. Among about 98,000 distinct CDR3 sequences listed, 4.5% to 7.5% were seen once. Study-wide results and limits: The study reportedly traced alpha-beta T cells about two months after transplant to several hundred expanded graft clones. Hyperexpanded clones declined; after one year, newly produced T cells mostly supplied diversity. Several patients had high TCRbeta diversity at day 60; it came from surviving recipient T cells and thymic progenitors.

Trimming stripped 0 bases from V and 5 bases from J, with 11 bases between. The V gene's germline CDR1 is GTSNPN and CDR2 SVGIG (reference sequence). The CDR3 is made up of 13 amino acids. The TCR comes from a female patient aged 2 to 10 who had a stem cell transplant for Fanconi anemia, so the T cells may come from the graft donor. This specimen consisted of PBMCs, mostly from graft donor cells, obtained 60 days after TCRalphabeta/CD19-depleted stem cell transplant. The rearrangement joins TRBV30 to TRBJ2-7, with D unclear. The CDR3 DNA reads TGTGCCTGGAGTGTGTCCACTCCCCACGAGCAGTACTTC. Its protein product is CAWSVSTPHEQYF.